This TCR beta chain was profiled in a study of blood T cells in healthy people across ages. Overall study: Researchers report that template switching captured about one barcoded beta molecule per two T cells.

PBMCs numbering at least 6.5 million were isolated per sample. Points from the study as a whole: With age, beta diversity per million T cells declined roughly linearly, significantly by over 35.

The CDR3 runs to 13 residues. In germline, CDR1 is SGHTA, CDR2 FQGNSA. Trimming stripped 5 bases from V and 9 bases from J, with 14 bases between. It was with a sample-barcoded 5' primer and a J-beta primer mix that a second PCR of about 7 to 12 cycles was run. All cDNA molecules were each tagged by a template-switch adaptor with 12 random nucleotides. TCRdb fed the 5' RACE reads into MiXCR, producing one record per CDR3 protein. The sample contains approximately 2,000,000 distinct CDR3 sequences, about 39% of which appear only once. As regards this clonotype: The antigen is not known.

The receptor was derived from a human donor in good health. The rearrangement uses TRBV7-2 and TRBJ2-1; no clear D gene. Sequencing input: blood. The CDR3 region is CASSIQTRGEQFF. CDR3 sequence (DNA): TGTGCCAGCAGCATACAGACCCGCGGTGAGCAGTTCTTC.